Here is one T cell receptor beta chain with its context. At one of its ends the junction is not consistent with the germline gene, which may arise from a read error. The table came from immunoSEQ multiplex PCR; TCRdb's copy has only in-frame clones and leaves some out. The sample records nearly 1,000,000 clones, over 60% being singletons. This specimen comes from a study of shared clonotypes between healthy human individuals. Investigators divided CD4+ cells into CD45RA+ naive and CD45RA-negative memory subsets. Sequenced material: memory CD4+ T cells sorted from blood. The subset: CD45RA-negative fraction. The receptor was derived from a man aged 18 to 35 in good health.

CDR3 loop: CASSLTGNPEAFF. The CDR3 region has the DNA TGTGCCAGCAGCTTAACAGGGAACCCTGAAGCTTTCTTT. The chain recombines TRBV11-2 with TRBJ1-1, with D tentatively TRBD1 (6 bases). The CDR3 has 13 amino acids. In germline, CDR1 is SGHAT, CDR2 FQNNGV.